The 19 T cell receptor beta chains below were found in one sample sequenced in a study of regulatory T cells in long-lasting Graves disease. To make TCR beta libraries, researchers used iRepertoire HTBI primers and Arm-PCR of CDR3 regions. TCRdb ran MiXCR on the multiplex PCR reads and lists one entry per CDR3 protein. The sample lists about 400,000 distinct CDR3 sequences; around 15% were seen once. Time point of the sample: newly diagnosed GD, antithyroid drugs for less than 3 months. Construction of the TCR library relied on RNA isolated from PBMCs. This material consisted of peripheral blood mononuclear cells (PBMCs), taken at new diagnosis, from a patient treated with antithyroid drugs. The receptors were sampled from a female donor with Graves disease.

The rearrangement uses TRBV12-5 and TRBJ2-1; 8 bases line up with TRBD2. Germline-derived CDR1 and CDR2 are LGHNT and FRNRAP. This CDR3 has 13 amino acids. V shed 5 bases, J shed 4 bases, and the junction held 1 base outside the gene matches. As DNA, the CDR3 is TGTGCTAGTGGTAGCGGGGGATACAATGAGCAGTTCTTC. This gives the protein CASGSGGYNEQFF. The entire variable domain, with the rest obtained from reference TRBV12-5 and TRBJ2-1, is as follows: DARVTQTPRHKVTEMGQEVTMRCQPILGHNTVFWYRQTMMQGLELLAYFRNRAPLDDSGMPKDRFSAEMPDATLATLKIQPSEPRDSAVYFCASGSGGYNEQFFGPGTRLTVL.

This clonotype has ten or more counts. The rearrangement links TRBV6-2 or TRBV6-3 to TRBJ1-6, with D maybe TRBD1 (6 bases). This CDR3 has 13 amino acids. Trimming shortened V by 5 bases and J by 11 bases, and 13 bases separated the two germline ends. The germline V gene encodes CDR1 MNHEY and CDR2 SVGEGT. CDR3 DNA: TGTGCCAGCAGTGATAGGGGGGATACACCCCTCCACTTT. Its translation is CASSDRGDTPLHF.

This sequence joins TRBV18 and TRBJ2-5; D is possibly TRBD2 (5 bases). V was clipped by 0 bases and J by 5 bases, with 16 bases between them. The CDR3 sequence is 16 residues long. The germline gives CDR1 KGHSH, CDR2 LQKENI. CDR3 coding DNA: TGTGCCAGCTCACCACCCGGTCCTCCAAGAGGGGAGACCCAGTACTTC. It yields the protein CASSPPGPPRGETQYF. The whole variable domain, filled in from reference TRBV18 and TRBJ2-5, reads NAGVMQNPRHLVRRRGQEARLRCSPMKGHSHVYWYRQLPEEGLKFMVYLQKENIIDESGMPKERFSAEFPKEGPSILRIQQVVRGDSAAYFCASSPPGPPRGETQYFGPGTRLLVL.

This chain connects TRBV30 to TRBJ2-7; 8 bases fit TRBD2. The CDR3 is made up of 15 amino acids. Per germline, CDR1 GTSNPN and CDR2 SVGIG (reference sequence). The trim removed 1 base at V and 2 bases at J, leaving 7 bases unmatched. The CDR3 sequence: CAWSASSGLPYEQYF. The DNA of the CDR3 is TGTGCCTGGAGTGCTTCTAGCGGGTTACCCTACGAGCAGTACTTC.

This clonotype was observed at least ten times. The chain links TRBV4-3 to TRBJ2-5, with 9 nucleotides matching TRBD2. J lost 2 bases, V lost 1 base, and 5 bases had no gene match. Per germline, CDR1 LGHNA and CDR2 YSLEER. The CDR3 contains 16 residues. The CDR3 reads CASSQGLTSGQETQYF. The CDR3 nucleotides are TGCGCCAGCAGCCAAGGGTTGACTAGCGGACAAGAGACCCAGTACTTC.

This clonotype was detected ten times or more. V usage is TRBV7-9 and J usage is TRBJ2-5; 9 positions agree with TRBD2. CDR3 size: 17 residues. V shed 1 base, J shed 5 bases, and the junction held 11 bases outside the gene matches. The V gene's germline CDR1 is SEHNR and CDR2 FQNEAQ (reference sequence). The CDR3 bases are TGTGCCAGCAGCTTAGACAGTCCGGGACTAGCAAGCGAGACCCAGTACTTC. Translated: CASSLDSPGLASETQYF.

This clonotype was seen a few times. The chain couples TRBV9 to TRBJ1-5; no definite D call. There are 13 residues in the CDR3. Trimming removed 1 base from V and 3 bases from J, with 5 bases in between. Germline CDR1 SGDLS, CDR2 YYNGEE. CDR3 region: CASSVRANQPQHF. CDR3 bases: TGTGCCAGCAGCGTAAGGGCCAATCAGCCCCAGCATTTT.

This clonotype was observed many times. The chain is built from TRBV28 and TRBJ2-4, with D hard to call. The germline CDR1 and CDR2 sequences are MDHEN and SYDVKM. The V end lost 6 bases, the J end lost 2 bases, and 17 bases lay between the germline ends. The CDR3 has 16 amino acids. Here the CDR3 DNA reads TGTGCCAGCAGCGTATCCCGACCGGCTCCCAAAAACATTCAGTACTTC. Encoded protein: CASSVSRPAPKNIQYF.

As regards this clonotype: This may come from a read error, since a much larger clone is one base off. The genes are TRBV20-1 and TRBJ2-3; the D gene is possibly TRBD1 (5 bases). Trimming removed 6 bases from V and 5 bases from J, with 15 bases in between. CDR3 length: 13 amino acids. Germline V lookup: CDR1 DFQATT, CDR2 SNEGSKA (reference sequence). In DNA form, the CDR3 reads TGCAGTGCCCCCCATGGGGCAAGAGATACGCAGTATTTT. Its translation is CSAPHGARDTQYF.

This clonotype was seen repeatedly, ten times or more. This sequence joins TRBV20-1 and TRBJ1-2; perhaps TRBD1 as D (6 bases). CDR1 is DFQATT and CDR2 is SNEGSKA in the germline V gene (reference sequence). The CDR3 runs 14 residues. V dropped 0 bases and J dropped 7 bases, with 15 bases sitting between them. The CDR3, as DNA: TGCAGTGCTAGAGATAAAGGGGGGAAAATTGGCTACACCTTC. Residues: CSARDKGGKIGYTF.

This clonotype occurred many times. V gene TRBV5-1 combines with J gene TRBJ1-1; D may be TRBD1 (5 bases). The V end was cut by 2 bases, the J end by 7 bases, with 21 bases between. The V gene's germline CDR1 is SGHRS and CDR2 YFSETQ. The CDR3 has 16 amino acids. CDR3 loop: CASSFEPRQWRNEAFF. The CDR3 DNA follows: TGCGCCAGCAGCTTTGAGCCCAGACAGTGGCGTAATGAAGCTTTCTTT. The variable domain in full, completed from reference TRBV5-1 and TRBJ1-1, reads KAGVTQTPRYLIKTRGQQVTLSCSPISGHRSVSWYQQTPGQGLQFLFEYFSETQRNKGNFPGRFSGRQFSNSRSEMNVSTLELGDSALYLCASSFEPRQWRNEAFFGQGTRLTVV.

This clonotype was counted many times. One end of the junction fails to match germline, which may point to a read error. The chain links TRBV7-2 to TRBJ2-7, with 10 positions matching TRBD2. This CDR3 is 16 amino acids long. Germline CDR1 and CDR2: SGHTA and FQGNSA. CDR3 amino acids: CASSLGLAEFSYEQYF. The CDR3 region has the DNA TGCGCCAGCAGCCTCGGACTAGCGGAGTTCTCCTACGAGCAGTACTTC.

This clonotype was found once. With a much larger clone just one base away, this may be a read error. This sequence joins TRBV28 and TRBJ2-7, with a tentative D call TRBD2 (7 bases). Germline CDR1 and CDR2: MDHEN and SYDVKM. The CDR3 consists of 14 residues. CDR3: CAGSLFGGRGEQYF. The CDR3 DNA sequence: TGTGCCGGCAGTTTATTCGGGGGGCGAGGGGAGCAGTACTTC.

This clonotype was observed many times. V and J are TRBV20-1 and TRBJ2-7; TRBD1 matches at 10 bases. Trimming at V came to 6 bases and at J to 4 bases, leaving 9 bases not matched to a gene. Germline V lookup: CDR1 DFQATT, CDR2 SNEGSKA (reference sequence). The CDR3 is 14 residues long. The CDR3 loop is CSAPPDRGLYEQYF. Here the CDR3 DNA reads TGCAGTGCCCCCCCGGACAGGGGGTTGTACGAGCAGTACTTC.

This clonotype was observed at least ten times. This chain uses TRBV28 with TRBJ2-1; D is possibly TRBD1 (7 bases). The CDR3 spans 16 residues. Deletions cut 5 bases from V and 6 bases from J, with 20 bases between. CDR1 is MDHEN, CDR2 SYDVKM, per germline. The CDR3 protein is CASSPPTGTFPNEQFF. CDR3 DNA sequence: TGTGCCAGCAGTCCTCCGACAGGGACTTTCCCCAATGAGCAGTTCTTC.

The chain uses TRBV20-1 and TRBJ2-1; the D gene could be TRBD1 or TRBD2 (5 bases each). V was clipped by 5 bases and J by 0 bases, with 17 bases between them. From germline, CDR1 is DFQATT and CDR2 SNEGSKA (reference sequence). The CDR3 length is 16 residues. CDR3: CSAQEPGPSSYNEQFF. As DNA, the CDR3 is TGCAGTGCTCAGGAGCCGGGACCGAGCTCCTACAATGAGCAGTTCTTC.

There are many counts of this clonotype. The J gene is TRBJ1-2, the V gene TRBV7-9; D may be TRBD1 (6 bases). Trimming removed 4 bases from V and 8 bases from J, with 26 bases in between. The CDR3 is made up of 17 amino acids. CDR1 and CDR2 from the germline V gene are SEHNR and FQNEAQ (reference sequence). CDR3 residues: CASSSIGADPITGGYTF. In DNA, the CDR3 is TGTGCCAGCAGCTCCATCGGGGCAGACCCTATAACAGGGGGCTACACCTTC.

This clonotype was detected many times. The chain recombines TRBV7-3 with TRBJ2-1; D possibly corresponds to TRBD2 (7 bases). Trimming cost V 5 bases and J 7 bases, with 15 bases left between them. Germline CDR1 SGHTA, CDR2 FQGTGA. There are 14 residues in the CDR3. This CDR3 is CASSTRGGGNEQFF. In nucleotides, the CDR3 is TGTGCCAGCAGCACCCGAGGGGGAGGGAATGAGCAGTTCTTC.

This clonotype was observed many times. In DNA, the CDR3 is TGCAGTGCTACCCCGGACTACGAGCAGTACTTC. The encoded protein is CSATPDYEQYF. The rearrangement joins TRBV20-1 to TRBJ2-7; D call uncertain. The germline V gene has CDR1 DFQATT and CDR2 SNEGSKA (reference sequence). This CDR3 has 11 residues. Deletions cut 4 bases from V and 3 bases from J, with 7 bases between.